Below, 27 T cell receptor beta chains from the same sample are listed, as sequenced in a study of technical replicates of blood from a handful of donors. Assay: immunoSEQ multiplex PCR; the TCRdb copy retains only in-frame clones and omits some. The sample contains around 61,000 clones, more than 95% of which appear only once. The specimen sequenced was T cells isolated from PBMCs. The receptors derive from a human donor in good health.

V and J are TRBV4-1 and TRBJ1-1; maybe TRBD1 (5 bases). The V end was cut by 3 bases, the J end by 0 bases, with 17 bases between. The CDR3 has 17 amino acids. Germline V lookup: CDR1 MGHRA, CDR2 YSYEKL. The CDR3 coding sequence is TGCGCCAGCAGCCAGGGGGGGGGAGGTATGATGAACACTGAAGCTTTCTTT. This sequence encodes CASSQGGGGMMNTEAFF.

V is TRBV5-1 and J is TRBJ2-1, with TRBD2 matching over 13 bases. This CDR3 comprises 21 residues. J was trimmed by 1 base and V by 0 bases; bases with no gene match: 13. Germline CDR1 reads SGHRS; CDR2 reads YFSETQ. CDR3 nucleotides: TGCGCCAGCAGCTTGGGGACTAGGCGGTCGACTAGCGGGAGGTCCTACAATGAGCAGTTCTTC. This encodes CASSLGTRRSTSGRSYNEQFF.

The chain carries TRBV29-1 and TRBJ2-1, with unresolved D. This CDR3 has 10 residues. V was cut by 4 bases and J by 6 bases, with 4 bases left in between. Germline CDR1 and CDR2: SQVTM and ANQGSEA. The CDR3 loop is CSVVINEQFF. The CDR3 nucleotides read TGCAGCGTTGTAATCAATGAGCAGTTCTTC.

The CDR3 loop reads CASRGQGKGSPLHF. In DNA form, the CDR3 reads TGTGCCAGCAGAGGACAGGGGAAGGGGTCACCCCTCCACTTT. The rearrangement uses TRBV11-2 and TRBJ1-6; 9 bases match TRBD1. The V gene end was trimmed by 6 bases and the J gene end by 10 bases; junction bases not matched to a gene: 7. CDR3 length: 14 residues. The germline CDR1 and CDR2 sequences are SGHAT and FQNNGV.

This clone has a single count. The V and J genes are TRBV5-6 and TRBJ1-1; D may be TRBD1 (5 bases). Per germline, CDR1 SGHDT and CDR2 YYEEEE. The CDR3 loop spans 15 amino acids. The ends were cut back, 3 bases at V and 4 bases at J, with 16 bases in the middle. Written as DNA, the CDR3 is TGTGCCAGCAGCTACGACAGACCAGGAGTCACTGAAGCTTTCTTT. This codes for CASSYDRPGVTEAFF.

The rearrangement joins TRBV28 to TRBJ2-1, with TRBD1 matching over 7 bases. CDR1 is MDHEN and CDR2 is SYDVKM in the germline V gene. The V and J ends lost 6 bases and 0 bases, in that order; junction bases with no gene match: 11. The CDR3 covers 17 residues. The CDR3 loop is CASRSGQLLSSYNEQFF. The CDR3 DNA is TGTGCCAGCAGATCGGGACAGTTGCTGAGCTCCTACAATGAGCAGTTCTTC.

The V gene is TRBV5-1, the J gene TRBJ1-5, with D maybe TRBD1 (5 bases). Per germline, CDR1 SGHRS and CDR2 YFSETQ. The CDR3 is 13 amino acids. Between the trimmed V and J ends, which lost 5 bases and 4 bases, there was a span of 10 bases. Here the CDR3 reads CASSSGDNQPQHF. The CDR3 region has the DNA TGCGCCAGCAGTTCGGGGGATAATCAGCCCCAGCATTTT.

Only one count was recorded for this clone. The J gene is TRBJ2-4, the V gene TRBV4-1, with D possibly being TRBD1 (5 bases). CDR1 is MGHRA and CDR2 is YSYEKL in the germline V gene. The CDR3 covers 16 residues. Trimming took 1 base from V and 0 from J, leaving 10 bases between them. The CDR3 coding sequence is TGCGCCAGCAGCCAAGGACAGACCCTAGCCAAAAACATTCAGTACTTC. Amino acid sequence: CASSQGQTLAKNIQYF.

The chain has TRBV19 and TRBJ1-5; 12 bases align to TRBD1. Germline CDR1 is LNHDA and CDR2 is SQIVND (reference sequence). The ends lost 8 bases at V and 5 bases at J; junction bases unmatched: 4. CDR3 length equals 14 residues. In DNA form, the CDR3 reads TGTGCCAGTTTGGGACAGGGGGCTTATCAGCCCCAGCATTTT. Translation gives CASLGQGAYQPQHF.

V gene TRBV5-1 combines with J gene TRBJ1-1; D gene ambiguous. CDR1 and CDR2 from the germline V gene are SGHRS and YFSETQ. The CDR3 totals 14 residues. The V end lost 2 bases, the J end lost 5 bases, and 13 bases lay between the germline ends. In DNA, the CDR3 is TGCGCCAGCAGCTTAATCGGGATGGGGACTGAAGCTTTCTTT. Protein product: CASSLIGMGTEAFF.

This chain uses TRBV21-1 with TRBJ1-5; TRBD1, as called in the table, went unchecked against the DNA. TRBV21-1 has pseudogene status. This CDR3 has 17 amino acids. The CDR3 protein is CASSKARPGPRNQPQHF. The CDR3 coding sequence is TGTGCCAGCAGCAAAGCGCGACCAGGTCCACGCAATCAGCCCCAGCATTTT.

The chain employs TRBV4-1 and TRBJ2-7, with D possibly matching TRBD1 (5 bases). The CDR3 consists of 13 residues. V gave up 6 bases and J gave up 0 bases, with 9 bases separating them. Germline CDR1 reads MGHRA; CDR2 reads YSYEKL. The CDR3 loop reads CASRTANSYEQYF. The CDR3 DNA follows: TGCGCCAGCAGGACAGCGAACTCCTACGAGCAGTACTTC.

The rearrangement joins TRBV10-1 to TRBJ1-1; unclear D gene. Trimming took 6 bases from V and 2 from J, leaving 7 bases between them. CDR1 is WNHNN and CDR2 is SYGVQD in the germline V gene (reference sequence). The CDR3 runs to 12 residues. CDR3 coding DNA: TGCGCCAGCAGCCCGGGAAACACTGAAGCTTTCTTT. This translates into CASSPGNTEAFF.

In DNA, the CDR3 is TGTGCCAGCAGCTTAGATACGGGGATGGTAGATACGCAGTATTTT. Encoded protein: CASSLDTGMVDTQYF. This chain links TRBV11-3 with TRBJ2-3; perhaps TRBD2 as D (5 bases). Germline CDR1 and CDR2: SGHNT and YENEEA. V was shortened by 0 bases and J by 5 bases, with 12 bases between the two germline ends. This CDR3 is 15 amino acids long.

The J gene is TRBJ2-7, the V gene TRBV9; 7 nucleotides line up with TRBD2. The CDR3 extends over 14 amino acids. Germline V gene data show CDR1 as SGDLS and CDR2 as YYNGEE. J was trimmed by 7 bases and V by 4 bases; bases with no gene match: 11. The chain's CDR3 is CASSPQSGTGEQYF. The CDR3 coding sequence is TGTGCCAGCAGCCCCCAGAGCGGGACGGGGGAGCAGTACTTC.

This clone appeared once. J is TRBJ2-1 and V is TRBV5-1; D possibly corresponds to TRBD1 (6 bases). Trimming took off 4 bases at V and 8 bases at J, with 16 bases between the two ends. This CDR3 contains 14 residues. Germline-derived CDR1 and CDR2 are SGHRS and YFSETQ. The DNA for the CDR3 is TGCGCCAGCAGCCGCGAACGAGGGGGTGATGAGCAGTTCTTC. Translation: CASSRERGGDEQFF.

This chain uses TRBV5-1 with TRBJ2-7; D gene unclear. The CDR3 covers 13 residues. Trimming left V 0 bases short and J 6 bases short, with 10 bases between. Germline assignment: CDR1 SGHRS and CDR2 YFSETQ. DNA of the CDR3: TGCGCCAGCAGCTTGGCTATGTATAGCGAGCAGTACTTC. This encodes CASSLAMYSEQYF.

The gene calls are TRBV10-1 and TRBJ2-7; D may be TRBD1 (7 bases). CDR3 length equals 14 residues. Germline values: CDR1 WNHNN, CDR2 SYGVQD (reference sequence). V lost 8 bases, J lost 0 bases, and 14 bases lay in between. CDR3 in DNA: TGCGCCAGCCCCGGCGGGACAGTCTCCTACGAGCAGTACTTC. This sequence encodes CASPGGTVSYEQYF.

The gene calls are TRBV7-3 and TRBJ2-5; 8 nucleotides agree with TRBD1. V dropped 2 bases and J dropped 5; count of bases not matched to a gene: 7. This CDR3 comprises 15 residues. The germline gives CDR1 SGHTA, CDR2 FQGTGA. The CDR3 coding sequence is TGTGCCAGCAGCTTAGATCAGGGGGCTTTGGAGACCCAGTACTTC. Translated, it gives CASSLDQGALETQYF.

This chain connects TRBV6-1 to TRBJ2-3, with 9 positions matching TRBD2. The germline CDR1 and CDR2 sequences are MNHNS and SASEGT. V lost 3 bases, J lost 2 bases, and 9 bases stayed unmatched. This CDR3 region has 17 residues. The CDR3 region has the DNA TGTGCCAGCAGTGAGATGATAGCGGGAGCCCCCACAGATACGCAGTATTTT. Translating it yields CASSEMIAGAPTDTQYF.

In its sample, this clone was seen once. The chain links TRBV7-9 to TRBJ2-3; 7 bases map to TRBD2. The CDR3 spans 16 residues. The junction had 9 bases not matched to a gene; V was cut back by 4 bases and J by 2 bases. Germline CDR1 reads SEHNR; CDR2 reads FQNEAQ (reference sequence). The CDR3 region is CASSSWGGTSTDTQYF. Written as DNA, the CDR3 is TGTGCCAGCAGCTCCTGGGGGGGGACCTCCACAGATACGCAGTATTTT.

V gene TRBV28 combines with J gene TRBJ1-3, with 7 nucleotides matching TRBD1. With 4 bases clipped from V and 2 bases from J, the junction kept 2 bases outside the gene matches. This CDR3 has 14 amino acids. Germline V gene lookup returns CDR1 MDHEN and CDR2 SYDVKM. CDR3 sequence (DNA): TGTGCCAGCAGTTATGACAGGGCTGGAAACACCATATATTTT. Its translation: CASSYDRAGNTIYF.

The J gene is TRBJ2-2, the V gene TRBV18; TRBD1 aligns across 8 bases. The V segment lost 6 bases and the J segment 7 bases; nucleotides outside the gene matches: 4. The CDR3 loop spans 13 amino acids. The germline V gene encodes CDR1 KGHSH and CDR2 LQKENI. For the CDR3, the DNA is TGTGCCAGCTCGATCGGACAGGGCGGGGAGCTGTTTTTT. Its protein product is CASSIGQGGELFF.

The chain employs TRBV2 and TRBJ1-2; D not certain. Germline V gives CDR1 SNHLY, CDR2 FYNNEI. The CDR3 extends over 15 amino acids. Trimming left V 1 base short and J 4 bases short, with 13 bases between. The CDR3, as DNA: TGTGCCAGCAGTGAAGAACCGTGGCCCCTCTATGGCTACACCTTC. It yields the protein CASSEEPWPLYGYTF.

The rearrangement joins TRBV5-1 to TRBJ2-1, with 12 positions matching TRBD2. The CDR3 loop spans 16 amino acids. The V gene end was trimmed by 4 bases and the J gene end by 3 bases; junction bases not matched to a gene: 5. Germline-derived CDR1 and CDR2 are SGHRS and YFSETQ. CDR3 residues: CASSARTSGNYNEQFF. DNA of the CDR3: TGCGCCAGCAGCGCGCGGACTAGCGGGAACTACAATGAGCAGTTCTTC.

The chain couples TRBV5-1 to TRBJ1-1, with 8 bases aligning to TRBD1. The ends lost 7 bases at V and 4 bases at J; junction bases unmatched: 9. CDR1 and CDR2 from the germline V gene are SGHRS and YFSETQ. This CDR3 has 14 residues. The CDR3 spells CASRSGGVSTEAFF. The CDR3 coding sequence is TGCGCCAGCCGTTCAGGGGGCGTAAGCACTGAAGCTTTCTTT.

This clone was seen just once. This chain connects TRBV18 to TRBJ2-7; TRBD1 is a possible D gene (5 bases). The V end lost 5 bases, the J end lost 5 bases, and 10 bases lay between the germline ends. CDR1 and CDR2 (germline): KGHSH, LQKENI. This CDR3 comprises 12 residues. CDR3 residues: CASSGARDEQYF. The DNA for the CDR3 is TGTGCCAGCTCAGGGGCACGGGACGAGCAGTACTTC. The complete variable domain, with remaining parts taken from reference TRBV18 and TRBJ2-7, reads NAGVMQNPRHLVRRRGQEARLRCSPMKGHSHVYWYRQLPEEGLKFMVYLQKENIIDESGMPKERFSAEFPKEGPSILRIQQVVRGDSAAYFCASSGARDEQYFGPGTRLTVT.